These T cell receptor beta chains were read from a single sample in a study of blood T cells in healthy people across ages. TCRdb called the 5' RACE reads again in MiXCR, with one record for every CDR3 protein. This table holds around 940,000 distinct CDR3 sequences, approximately 50% found once. Sequencing used blood. Every receptor here comes from a woman aged 55-69 years in good health. Both conserved end residues are part of each CDR3. The D gene is left open where the match is weak. Only some rows state a clone size, as once, few, many or a class for expanded clones.

TRBV11-3	TRBD2	15	.	TRBJ2-1	TGTGCCAGCAGCTTAGCTGGGACTAGGGACAATGAGCAGTTCTTC	CASSLAGTRDNEQFF
TRBV6-5	TRBD2	16	.	TRBJ2-7	TGTGCCAGCAGTTACGGTCAGGCGGGAGCGTTTGACGAGCAGTACTTC	CASSYGQAGAFDEQYF
TRBV7-6	.	15	.	TRBJ2-7	TGTGCCAGCAGCTTATTCGGCGAGGAGACCCACGAGCAGTACTTC	CASSLFGEETHEQYF
TRBV7-9	.	14	once	TRBJ2-3	TGTGCCAGCAGACGGGACTTTCAAACAGATACGCAGTATTTT	CASRRDFQTDTQYF
TRBV2	TRBD1	16	few	TRBJ1-1	TGTGCCAGCAGGACCCCGGGACAGGCCGGAAGGACTGAAGCTTTCTTT	CASRTPGQAGRTEAFF
TRBV30	.	15	few	TRBJ2-7	TGTGCCTGGAGTGGACTTTTGGGTTCTCCCTACGAGCAGTACTTC	CAWSGLLGSPYEQYF
TRBV20-1	.	17	once	TRBJ1-4	TGCAGTGCTAGAGCGTGGGGGGGCACCTTGACTAATGAAAAACTGTTTTTT	CSARAWGGTLTNEKLFF
TRBV7-2	.	16	many	TRBJ2-4	TGTGCCAGCAGCTTAAGGTTGGCTCCACCCGGAAACATTCAGTACTTC	CASSLRLAPPGNIQYF
TRBV6-5	TRBD1	12	.	TRBJ2-7	TGTGCCAGCCAGGGACAGGGGGGCGAGCAGTACTTC	CASQGQGGEQYF
TRBV7-2	TRBD1	16	few	TRBJ2-7	TGTGCCAGCAGCCCTCATATTTGGACAGGAACCTACGAGCAGTACTTC	CASSPHIWTGTYEQYF
TRBV6-2/TRBV6-3	.	14	.	TRBJ1-2	TGTGCCAGCATTCTGGGCCGGGGAATCTATGGCTACACCTTC	CASILGRGIYGYTF
TRBV20-1	.	11	few	TRBJ1-2	TGCAGTGACTCCGGGACGGTTGGCTACACCTTC	CSDSGTVGYTF
TRBV4-3	.	15	.	TRBJ2-7	TGCGCCAGCAGCCAAGATCCCAAGGCCGTTTACGAGCAGTACTTC	CASSQDPKAVYEQYF